Below are 11 T cell receptor beta chains sequenced from a single sample in a study of post-analysis software for immune sequencing data. The antigens these receptors bind are not known. Sequencing libraries made from TCR beta cDNA carried unique molecular identifiers. A single record per CDR3 protein comes from TCRdb applying MiXCR to the PCR reads. The sample holds hundreds of thousands of distinct CDR3 sequences, less than 35% seen once. Study conclusions and caveats: Patients used about 5 TRBV segments, including TRBV5-6, TRBV5-1 and TRBV20-1, more often than controls.

The sample taken for sequencing was blood. These receptors came from a girl aged 10 to 17 with multiple sclerosis.

V is TRBV5-1 and J is TRBJ2-7; possible D gene TRBD1, 5 bases. From germline, CDR1 is SGHRS and CDR2 YFSETQ. The CDR3 contains 12 residues. Deletions cut 0 bases from V and 9 bases from J, with 10 bases between. For the CDR3, the DNA is TGCGCCAGCAGCTTGGGGGGCGATATGCAGTACTTC. It yields the protein CASSLGGDMQYF.

Many counts were recorded for this clonotype. The rearrangement uses TRBV20-1 and TRBJ2-5; 7 bases match TRBD1. This CDR3 contains 14 residues. V was pared by 2 bases and J by 5 bases, with 8 bases of the junction left unmatched. The germline gives CDR1 DFQATT, CDR2 SNEGSKA (reference sequence). The CDR3 spells CSARRQGWEETQYF. CDR3 in DNA: TGCAGTGCTAGACGACAGGGATGGGAGGAGACCCAGTACTTC.

As to this clonotype: The junction shows a germline mismatch at one end, possibly a read error. V is TRBV10-3 and J is TRBJ2-7, with 7 bases lining up with TRBD1. Looked up from germline, CDR1 is ENHRY and CDR2 is SYGVKD. The CDR3 extends over 16 amino acids. CDR3 sequence reads: CATSDEQGPVSYEQYF. The CDR3 bases are TGTGCCACCAGTGATGAACAGGGGCCAGTGTCCTACGAGCAGTACTTC.

The chain combines TRBV5-4 with TRBJ1-2, with D perhaps TRBD1 (6 bases). This CDR3 region has 13 residues. V was pared by 5 bases and J by 7 bases, with 15 bases between. Germline V lookup: CDR1 SGHNT, CDR2 YYREEE (reference sequence). CDR3 bases: TGTGCCAGCAGTCCTCCGCAGGGGCTTGGCTACACCTTC. Encoded protein: CASSPPQGLGYTF.

This chain uses TRBV6-6 with TRBJ2-5; TRBD2 matches 9 bases. The J segment lost 7 bases and the V segment lost 0 bases, leaving 6 bases of the junction unmatched. The CDR3 covers 15 residues. Looked up from germline, CDR1 is MNHNY and CDR2 is SVGAGI (reference sequence). The CDR3 DNA follows: TGTGCCAGCAGTTACTCTAGCGGGGGAGTGGCGACCCAGTACTTC. It codes for CASSYSSGGVATQYF.

This chain connects TRBV7-2 to TRBJ2-5, with a possible D match to TRBD2 (5 bases). Trimming removed 5 bases from V and 5 bases from J, with 9 bases in between. From germline, CDR1 is SGHTA and CDR2 FQGNSA. The CDR3 is 12 amino acids. The CDR3 protein is CASSPGMETQYF. DNA of the CDR3: TGTGCCAGCAGCCCGGGGATGGAGACCCAGTACTTC.

A few counts support this clonotype. The genes are TRBV5-1 and TRBJ2-6; 8 positions agree with TRBD1. Germline loops: CDR1 SGHRS, CDR2 YFSETQ. The CDR3 runs 16 residues. V gave up 5 bases and J gave up 2 bases; unmatched junction bases: 6. The CDR3 bases are TGCGCCAGCAGAGGGCAGGGGGCGCCTGGGGCCAACGTCCTGACTTTC. Its protein product is CASRGQGAPGANVLTF.

The chain couples TRBV6-2 or TRBV6-3 to TRBJ2-1, with 12 bases aligning to TRBD1. The CDR3 sequence is 15 residues long. With 9 bases clipped from V and 6 bases from J, the junction kept 9 bases outside the gene matches. Germline CDR1 is MNHEY and CDR2 is SVGEGT. The DNA for the CDR3 is TGTGCCAGTACCGGGACAGGGGGCATTTCCAATGAGCAGTTCTTC. It codes for CASTGTGGISNEQFF.

There are a few counts of this clonotype. The rearrangement joins TRBV9 to TRBJ2-5, with TRBD2 matching 10 bases. The CDR3 contains 15 residues. Germline CDR1 is SGDLS and CDR2 is YYNGEE. J was trimmed by 13 bases and V by 0 bases; bases with no gene match: 12. The CDR3: CASSVDGALAGVSYF. Written as DNA, the CDR3 is TGTGCCAGCAGCGTAGACGGGGCTCTAGCGGGAGTTTCGTACTTC.

This chain connects TRBV11-2 to TRBJ1-2, with a weak D call TRBD1 (6 bases). Germline values: CDR1 SGHAT, CDR2 FQNNGV. With 5 bases removed from V and 6 bases from J, the gap between germline ends came to 19 bases. CDR3 length equals 15 residues. The CDR3 DNA sequence: TGTGCCAGCAGCCTCGTCCAGGGGCGCGGGAATGGCTACACCTTC. Encoded protein: CASSLVQGRGNGYTF. The full variable domain, rest sourced from reference TRBV11-2 and TRBJ1-2, is EAGVAQSPRYKIIEKRQSVAFWCNPISGHATLYWYQQILGQGPKLLIQFQNNGVVDDSQLPKDRFSAERLKGVDSTLKIQPAKLEDSAVYLCASSLVQGRGNGYTFGSGTRLTVV.

Only a few counts were recorded for this clonotype. The rearrangement links TRBV27 to TRBJ2-1; perhaps TRBD2 as D (6 bases). The CDR3 covers 16 residues. Germline lookup yields CDR1 MNHEY and CDR2 SMNVEV (reference sequence). V lost 0 bases, J lost 7 bases, and 16 bases lay in between. CDR3 sequence: CASSLSIGWGVNEQFF. CDR3 in DNA: TGTGCCAGCAGTTTATCGATTGGGTGGGGGGTGAATGAGCAGTTCTTC.